This TCR beta chain was found in a study of T cells in localized non-small cell lung cancer. Study outcomes and limitations: Compared with tumor, uninvolved adjacent lung displayed greater T cell clonality, ranking highest overall. In adjacent lung appeared a median about 58 of the top 100 tumor clones. It remains possible that heterogeneity exists, since only one tumor region was sequenced.

The protocol was immunoSEQ multiplex PCR, while the TCRdb copy is restricted to in-frame clones and leaves out a portion. The sample lists around 2,000 clones; 20% to 25% were seen once. Concerning this clone: Its antigen is undetermined.

Germline values: CDR1 MNHGY, CDR2 SAAAGT. J was trimmed by 14 bases and V by 5 bases; bases with no gene match: 17. The CDR3 spans 15 residues. This TCR was recovered from a man aged 40 to 75 with stage I squamous cell lung carcinoma. The chain couples TRBV6-8 to TRBJ2-1, with 8 bases aligning to TRBD1. Sequencing was performed on normal lung tissue next to the tumor, taken before any cancer treatment. CDR3 sequence reads: CASSHASVSGTGKFF. CDR3 DNA sequence: TGTGCCAGCAGTCACGCTTCTGTTTCCGGGACAGGAAAGTTCTTC.